This TCR beta chain was captured in a study of cytomegalovirus exposure and HLA in healthy donors. PCR employed 60 Vbeta and 13 Jbeta primers. Produced via immunoSEQ multiplex PCR; TCRdb's table is partial and in-frame only. The sample shows 140,000 to 150,000 clones, roughly 77% of them seen only once. Germline CDR1 and CDR2: SGHAT and FQNNGV. V lost 3 bases and J lost 7, with 6 bases in between. The CDR3 is 11 residues long. The chain has TRBV11-2 and TRBJ2-5; D ambiguous. The specimen sequenced was PBMCs. The clonotype comes from a male donor in good health and CMV-seronegative. The CDR3 sequence: CASSLERTQYF. In DNA, the CDR3 is TGTGCCAGCAGCTTGGAGAGGACCCAGTACTTC. The complete variable domain, with remaining parts taken from reference TRBV11-2 and TRBJ2-5, reads EAGVAQSPRYKIIEKRQSVAFWCNPISGHATLYWYQQILGQGPKLLIQFQNNGVVDDSQLPKDRFSAERLKGVDSTLKIQPAKLEDSAVYLCASSLERTQYFGPGTRLLVL.